These T cell receptor beta chains were read from a single sample in a study of T-cell memory formation after mild COVID-19. TCRdb reprocessed the 5' RACE reads with MiXCR, giving one entry per CDR3 protein. The sample holds 55,000 to 70,000 distinct CDR3 sequences, 25% to 30% seen once. The sequenced material came from PBMCs or a T cell subset sorted from them (not recorded which). The origin of the receptors is a man between 18 and 35 years old who had mild COVID-19 (a few samples of this study predate the infection). Cell type and time point are not known. CDR3s include the opening cysteine and the closing phenylalanine or tryptophan. D genes are given only for firm matches. For some rows the clone size is stated as once, few or many, or as a class when expanded; others skip it.

v_gene	abundance	j_gene	d_gene	CDR3aa	CDR3nt
TRBV3-1	-	TRBJ1-1	-	CASSQVPHGNTEAFF	TGTGCCAGCAGCCAAGTCCCACATGGGAACACTGAAGCTTTCTTT
TRBV2	-	TRBJ1-6	-	CASSEALGGNSPLHF	TGTGCCAGCAGTGAGGCCTTGGGGGGTAATTCACCCCTCCACTTT
TRBV7-9	many	TRBJ1-5	TRBD1	CASSLGQSNQPQHF	TGTGCCAGCAGCTTGGGACAGTCCAATCAGCCCCAGCATTTT
TRBV10-3	few	TRBJ2-7	-	CAISEARAEQYF	TGTGCCATCAGTGAGGCTAGGGCCGAGCAGTACTTC
TRBV7-6	-	TRBJ2-5	-	CASNSGRDLSETQYF	TGTGCCAGCAATTCGGGCAGGGACCTTTCAGAGACCCAGTACTTC
TRBV4-1	few	TRBJ2-7	-	CASSQAHTLTSSYEQYF	TGCGCCAGCAGCCAAGCTCATACTCTGACTAGCTCCTACGAGCAGTACTTC
TRBV6-2/TRBV6-3	few	TRBJ1-1	-	CASSYSVGSSNTEAFF	TGTGCCAGCAGTTACTCGGTAGGGTCCTCGAACACTGAAGCTTTCTTT
TRBV4-3	-	TRBJ2-5	TRBD2	CASSHLTSGGGQETQYF	TGCGCCAGCAGCCACTTAACTAGCGGGGGGGGACAAGAGACCCAGTACTTC
TRBV4-2	-	TRBJ2-4	-	CASSQSSRGATWNIQYF	TGTGCCAGCAGCCAATCATCCCGGGGGGCCACCTGGAACATTCAGTACTTC
TRBV7-2	few	TRBJ2-3	-	CASSPGGDSSTDTQYF	TGTGCCAGCAGCCCGGGGGGCGACAGTTCCACAGATACGCAGTATTTT
TRBV12-3/TRBV12-4	-	TRBJ2-3	-	CASSLIPPDTQYF	TGTGCCAGCAGTCTCATACCACCAGATACGCAGTATTTT
TRBV6-6	many	TRBJ2-1	TRBD2	CASGGAYNEQFF	TGTGCCAGCGGGGGGGCCTACAATGAGCAGTTCTTC
TRBV6-5	-	TRBJ2-2	TRBD1	CASSYYRGGELFF	TGTGCCAGCAGTTACTACAGGGGCGGGGAGCTGTTTTTT
TRBV29-1	-	TRBJ2-1	TRBD2	CSVLAGEGQNEQFF	TGCAGCGTTTTAGCGGGAGAAGGCCAAAATGAGCAGTTCTTC
TRBV2	-	TRBJ1-1	-	CASIRQENTEAFF	TGTGCCAGCATAAGACAGGAGAACACTGAAGCTTTCTTT
TRBV12-3/TRBV12-4	few	TRBJ1-2	TRBD1	CASTLGGQGLDGYTF	TGTGCCAGCACCCTCGGGGGACAGGGGCTTGATGGCTACACCTTC
TRBV20-1	-	TRBJ2-1	TRBD2	CSAREGRTSGVWGEQFF	TGCAGTGCTAGAGAGGGTCGGACTAGCGGGGTCTGGGGTGAGCAGTTCTTC
TRBV20-1	-	TRBJ2-7	-	CSARDPRTADSYEQYF	TGCAGTGCTAGAGATCCCCGGACGGCCGACTCCTACGAGCAGTACTTC
TRBV6-1	-	TRBJ1-1	-	CASSESVGAMNTEAFF	TGTGCCAGCAGTGAAAGCGTGGGGGCCATGAACACTGAAGCTTTCTTT
TRBV6-5	-	TRBJ2-2	TRBD1	CASSPRQGANTGELFF	TGTGCCAGCAGTCCCAGACAGGGGGCGAACACCGGGGAGCTGTTTTTT
TRBV12-3/TRBV12-4	-	TRBJ2-3	-	CASSFGVGSTDTQYF	TGTGCCAGCAGTTTCGGGGTGGGGAGCACAGATACGCAGTATTTT
TRBV12-3/TRBV12-4	-	TRBJ2-5	-	CASSRAGDETQYF	TGTGCCAGCAGTCGAGCAGGGGATGAGACCCAGTACTTC
TRBV6-5	-	TRBJ2-1	TRBD2	CASSSSGGASDEQFF	TGTGCCAGCAGTAGTAGCGGGGGGGCCTCCGATGAGCAGTTCTTC
TRBV6-1	few	TRBJ2-3	-	CASSLGGASTDTQYF	TGTGCCAGCAGTTTAGGGGGGGCTAGCACAGATACGCAGTATTTT
TRBV27	many	TRBJ2-7	TRBD2	CASSLRGGHEQYF	TGTGCCAGCAGTTTGCGGGGGGGCCACGAGCAGTACTTC
TRBV19	few	TRBJ1-5	-	CASSIVWGADQPQHF	TGTGCCAGTAGTATAGTGTGGGGCGCGGATCAGCCCCAGCATTTT
TRBV6-2/TRBV6-3	-	TRBJ2-5	TRBD2	CASRVIPGLAGQETQYF	TGTGCCAGCAGAGTCATCCCAGGACTAGCGGGCCAAGAGACCCAGTACTTC
TRBV20-1	once	TRBJ2-4	-	CSARGLSKNIQYF	TGCAGTGCTAGAGGATTATCCAAAAACATTCAGTACTTC
TRBV7-9	-	TRBJ1-2	-	CASSLAVPGLGGYTF	TGTGCCAGCAGCTTAGCAGTCCCGGGCCTCGGTGGCTACACCTTC
TRBV7-2	few	TRBJ2-1	-	CASSSGLFNEQFF	TGTGCCAGCAGCTCGGGACTCTTTAATGAGCAGTTCTTC
TRBV7-2	few	TRBJ2-3	-	CASSLILGNTDTQYF	TGTGCCAGCAGCTTAATATTGGGAAACACAGATACGCAGTATTTT
TRBV5-5	-	TRBJ2-2	TRBD1	CASSLEGTATGELFF	TGTGCCAGCAGCTTGGAAGGGACAGCTACCGGGGAGCTGTTTTTT
TRBV7-9	few	TRBJ2-3	TRBD2	CASSLGGLAEDTQYF	TGTGCCAGCAGCTTAGGGGGACTAGCGGAAGATACGCAGTATTTT
TRBV11-2	once	TRBJ2-1	-	CASSLVGGGESSYNEQFF	TGTGCCAGCAGCTTAGTAGGTGGAGGGGAGAGCTCCTACAATGAGCAGTTCTTC
TRBV19	once	TRBJ1-1	-	CASRWGGDTEAFF	TGTGCCAGTAGGTGGGGGGGTGACACTGAAGCTTTCTTT
TRBV4-1	-	TRBJ1-2	TRBD1	CASSQVLQTGSGYTF	TGCGCCAGCAGCCAAGTCCTCCAGACAGGGTCAGGCTACACCTTC
TRBV9	once	TRBJ2-1	TRBD2	CASSVGEGKEQFF	TGTGCCAGCAGCGTAGGGGAGGGAAAGGAGCAGTTCTTC
TRBV5-5	-	TRBJ1-5	TRBD1	CASSPLPGRGRQPQHF	TGTGCCAGCAGCCCCTTGCCGGGCAGGGGGCGGCAGCCCCAGCATTTT
TRBV19	few	TRBJ2-7	-	CASSIPGSPYEQYF	TGTGCCAGTAGTATACCCGGTTCCCCCTACGAGCAGTACTTC
TRBV6-2/TRBV6-3	-	TRBJ2-6	-	CASSYAGSGANVLTF	TGTGCCAGCAGTTACGCGGGCTCTGGGGCCAACGTCCTGACTTTC
TRBV7-2	-	TRBJ2-2	TRBD2	CASSPYPLAGGPDGELFF	TGTGCCAGCAGCCCGTACCCACTAGCGGGGGGGCCCGACGGGGAGCTGTTTTTT
TRBV6-5	few	TRBJ1-3	TRBD1	CASRTWTGHSGNTIYF	TGTGCCAGCAGGACCTGGACAGGACACTCTGGAAACACCATATATTTT
TRBV12-5	many	TRBJ2-1	TRBD1	CASGLTGTGEDEQFF	TGTGCTAGTGGTTTGACCGGGACAGGGGAAGATGAGCAGTTCTTC
TRBV20-1	-	TRBJ2-7	-	CSATGSSYEQYF	TGCAGTGCAACCGGGTCCTCCTACGAGCAGTACTTC
TRBV2	once	TRBJ2-5	-	CARRHQLQETQYF	TGTGCCAGGAGACACCAATTACAAGAGACCCAGTACTTC
TRBV6-5	few	TRBJ2-5	TRBD1	CASSAADRVQETQYF	TGTGCCAGCAGTGCCGCCGACAGGGTTCAAGAGACCCAGTACTTC
TRBV5-6	-	TRBJ1-1	-	CASIVNPGANTEAFF	TGTGCCAGCATCGTAAATCCCGGGGCGAACACTGAAGCTTTCTTT
TRBV7-9	few	TRBJ1-1	TRBD1	CASSRQGNTEAFF	TGTGCCAGCAGCCGACAGGGGAACACTGAAGCTTTCTTT
TRBV4-1	medium-sized	TRBJ2-3	TRBD2	CASSQGRTSGGAIWDTQYF	TGCGCCAGCAGCCAAGGCCGCACTAGCGGGGGGGCCATTTGGGATACGCAGTATTTT
TRBV4-2	few	TRBJ2-5	TRBD2	CASSQDRGGPETQYF	TGTGCCAGCAGCCAAGATCGGGGGGGGCCAGAGACCCAGTACTTC
TRBV2	-	TRBJ2-1	TRBD2	CASRGLAGSPDNEQFF	TGTGCCAGCAGGGGACTAGCGGGGAGTCCCGACAATGAGCAGTTCTTC
TRBV6-6	few	TRBJ1-5	-	CASSYTQPPQHF	TGTGCCAGCAGTTACACCCAACCGCCCCAGCATTTT
TRBV4-1	few	TRBJ1-2	-	CASSQGGGTSYGYTF	TGCGCCAGCAGCCAGGGGGGCGGCACGTCCTATGGCTACACCTTC
TRBV4-3	-	TRBJ1-1	TRBD1	CASSHRQGVYTEAFF	TGCGCCAGCAGCCACCGACAGGGGGTATACACTGAAGCTTTCTTT
TRBV7-2	few	TRBJ2-7	-	CASSLDLVPAISYEQYF	TGTGCCAGCAGCTTAGACCTTGTCCCAGCGATCTCCTACGAGCAGTACTTC
TRBV4-2	-	TRBJ2-5	-	CASSQERGVETQYF	TGTGCCAGCAGCCAAGAAAGGGGGGTGGAGACCCAGTACTTC
TRBV2	-	TRBJ2-3	TRBD2	CASSEAGLHELAGTDTQYF	TGTGCCAGCAGTGAAGCCGGCCTCCACGAACTAGCGGGGACAGATACGCAGTATTTT